The clone carrying this T cell receptor beta chain was counted only a few times. Antigen specificity is unknown. Library preparation (for TCRbeta) was performed with unique molecular identifiers. TCRdb re-called the PCR reads through MiXCR, storing one row per CDR3 protein. The table has 200,000 to 300,000 distinct CDR3 sequences, approximately 8% seen once. The data stem from a study of T-cell reconstitution after alpha-beta-depleted transplantation in children. Study findings and constraints: Two months or so post-transplant, alpha-beta T cells reportedly derived from several hundred expanded graft clones.

CDR1 is SGDLS and CDR2 is YYNGEE in the germline V gene. CDR3 length: 15 amino acids. The V and J ends lost 4 bases and 0 bases respectively, with 14 bases between them. The sample consisted of PBMCs, mostly from graft donor cells, taken 180 days after TCRalphabeta/CD19-depleted stem cell transplant. The chain carries TRBV9 and TRBJ2-7; D unclear. This receptor was identified in a male patient between 5 and 17 years old who had a stem cell transplant for acute lymphoblastic leukemia, so the T cells may come from the graft donor. The CDR3 region has the DNA TGTGCCAGCAGCAACCTGCCGGAAGCCTCCTACGAGCAGTACTTC. It yields the protein CASSNLPEASYEQYF.